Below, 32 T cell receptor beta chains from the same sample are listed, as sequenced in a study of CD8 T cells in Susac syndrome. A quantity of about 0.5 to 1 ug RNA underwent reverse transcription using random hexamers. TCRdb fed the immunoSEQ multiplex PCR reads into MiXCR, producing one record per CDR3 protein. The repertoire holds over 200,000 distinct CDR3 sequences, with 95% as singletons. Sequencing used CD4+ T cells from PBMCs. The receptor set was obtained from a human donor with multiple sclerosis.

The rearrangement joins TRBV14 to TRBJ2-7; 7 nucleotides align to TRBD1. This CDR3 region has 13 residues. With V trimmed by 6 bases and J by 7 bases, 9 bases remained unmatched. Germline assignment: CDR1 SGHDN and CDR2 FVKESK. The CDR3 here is CASSIRQGAEQYV. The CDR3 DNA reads TGTGCCAGCAGTATTAGACAGGGAGCTGAGCAGTACGTC.

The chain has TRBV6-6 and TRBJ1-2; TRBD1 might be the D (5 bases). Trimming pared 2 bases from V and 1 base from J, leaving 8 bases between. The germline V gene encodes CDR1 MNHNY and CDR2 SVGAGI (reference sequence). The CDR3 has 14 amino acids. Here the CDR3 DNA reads TGTGCCAGCAGTTACACCGACAGTAACTATGGCTACACCTTC. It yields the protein CASSYTDSNYGYTF.

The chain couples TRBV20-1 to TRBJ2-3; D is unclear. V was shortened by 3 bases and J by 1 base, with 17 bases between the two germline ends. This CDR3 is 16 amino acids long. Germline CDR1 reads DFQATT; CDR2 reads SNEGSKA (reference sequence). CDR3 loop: CSASPHLLAGTDTQYF. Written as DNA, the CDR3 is TGCAGTGCTAGTCCCCACTTGCTGGCTGGCACAGATACGCAGTATTTT.

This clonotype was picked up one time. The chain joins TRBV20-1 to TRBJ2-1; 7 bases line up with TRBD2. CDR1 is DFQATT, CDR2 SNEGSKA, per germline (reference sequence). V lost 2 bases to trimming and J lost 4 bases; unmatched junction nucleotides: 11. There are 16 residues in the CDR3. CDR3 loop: CSARTLAAIDYNEQFF. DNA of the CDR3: TGCAGTGCTAGAACCCTAGCGGCGATAGATTACAATGAGCAGTTCTTC.

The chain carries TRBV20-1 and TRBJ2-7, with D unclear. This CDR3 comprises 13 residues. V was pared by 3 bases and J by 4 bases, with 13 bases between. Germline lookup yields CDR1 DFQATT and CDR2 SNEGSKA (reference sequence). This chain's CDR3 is CSASGWPSYEQYF. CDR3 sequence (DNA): TGCAGTGCTAGTGGTTGGCCGTCGTACGAGCAGTACTTC.

CDR3 residues: CASSQSGDGSSYEQYV. The CDR3 DNA follows: TGCGCCAGCAGTCAATCAGGAGACGGGAGCTCCTACGAGCAGTACGTC. The J gene is TRBJ2-7, the V gene TRBV23-1; D possibly corresponds to TRBD2 (6 bases). TRBV23-1 is recorded as an ORF, its role being uncertain. This CDR3 region has 16 residues. Trimming left V 0 bases short and J 0 bases short, with 12 bases between.

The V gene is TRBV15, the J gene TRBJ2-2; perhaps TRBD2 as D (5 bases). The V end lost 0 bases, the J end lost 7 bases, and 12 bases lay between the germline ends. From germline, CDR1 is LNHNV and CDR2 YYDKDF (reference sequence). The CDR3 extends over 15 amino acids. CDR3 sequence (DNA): TGTGCCACCAGCAGAGATTCGGGATTTGGCGGGGAGCTGTTTTTT. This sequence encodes CATSRDSGFGGELFF.

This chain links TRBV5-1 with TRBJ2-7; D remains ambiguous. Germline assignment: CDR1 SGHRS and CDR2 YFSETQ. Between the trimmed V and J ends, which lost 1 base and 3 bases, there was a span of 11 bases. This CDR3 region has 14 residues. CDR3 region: CASSLSNGNYEQYF. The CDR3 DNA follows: TGCGCCAGCAGCTTGAGCAATGGGAACTACGAGCAGTACTTC.

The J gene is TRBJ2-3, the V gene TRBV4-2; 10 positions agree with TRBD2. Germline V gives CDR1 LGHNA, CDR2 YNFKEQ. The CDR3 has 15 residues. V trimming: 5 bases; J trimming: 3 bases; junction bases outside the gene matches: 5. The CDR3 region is CASSYLAGETDTQYF. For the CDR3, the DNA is TGTGCCAGCAGCTATCTAGCGGGGGAGACAGATACGCAGTATTTT.

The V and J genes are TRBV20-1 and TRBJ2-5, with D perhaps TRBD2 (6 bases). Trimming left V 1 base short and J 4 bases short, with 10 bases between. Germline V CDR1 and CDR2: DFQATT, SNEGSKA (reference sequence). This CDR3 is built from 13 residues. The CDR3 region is CSARGDGRETQYF. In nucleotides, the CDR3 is TGCAGTGCTAGAGGAGACGGGAGAGAGACCCAGTACTTC.

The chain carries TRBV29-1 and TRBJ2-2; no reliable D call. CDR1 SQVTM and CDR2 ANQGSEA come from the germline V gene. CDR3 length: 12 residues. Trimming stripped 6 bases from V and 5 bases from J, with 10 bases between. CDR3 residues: CSVRRWTGELFF. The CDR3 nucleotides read TGCAGCGTCCGCCGGTGGACCGGGGAGCTGTTTTTT.

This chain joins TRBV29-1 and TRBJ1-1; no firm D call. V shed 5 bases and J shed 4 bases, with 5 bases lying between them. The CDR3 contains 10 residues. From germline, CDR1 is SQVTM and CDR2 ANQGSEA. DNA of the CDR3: TGCAGCGTTAGTTCCACTGAAGCTTTCTTT. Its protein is CSVSSTEAFF.

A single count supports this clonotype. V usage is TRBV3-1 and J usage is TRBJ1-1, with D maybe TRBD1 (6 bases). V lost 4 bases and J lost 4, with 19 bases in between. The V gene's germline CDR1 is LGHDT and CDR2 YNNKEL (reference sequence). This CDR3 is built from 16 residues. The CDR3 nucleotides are TGTGCCAGCAGCCCCTGGGACAAACCCGGTGGCACTGAAGCTTTCTTT. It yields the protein CASSPWDKPGGTEAFF. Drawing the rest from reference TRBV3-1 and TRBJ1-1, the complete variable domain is DTAVSQTPKYLVTQMGNDKSIKCEQNLGHDTMYWYKQDSKKFLKIMFSYNNKELIINETVPNRFSPKSPDKAHLNLHINSLELGDSAVYFCASSPWDKPGGTEAFFGQGTRLTVV.

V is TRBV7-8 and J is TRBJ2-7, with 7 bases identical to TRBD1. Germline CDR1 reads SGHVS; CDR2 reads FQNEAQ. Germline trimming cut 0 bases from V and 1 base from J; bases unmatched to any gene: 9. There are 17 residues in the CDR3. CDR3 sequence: CASSLARSGQRSYEQYF. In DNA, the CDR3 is TGTGCCAGCAGCTTAGCTAGGTCGGGACAGCGTTCCTACGAGCAGTACTTC.

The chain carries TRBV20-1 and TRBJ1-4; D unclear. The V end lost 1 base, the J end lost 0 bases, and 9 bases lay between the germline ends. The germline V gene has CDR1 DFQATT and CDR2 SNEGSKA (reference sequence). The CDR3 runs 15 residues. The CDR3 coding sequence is TGCAGTGCTAGAGCGGGCACCTCAACTAATGAAAAACTGTTTTTT. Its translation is CSARAGTSTNEKLFF.

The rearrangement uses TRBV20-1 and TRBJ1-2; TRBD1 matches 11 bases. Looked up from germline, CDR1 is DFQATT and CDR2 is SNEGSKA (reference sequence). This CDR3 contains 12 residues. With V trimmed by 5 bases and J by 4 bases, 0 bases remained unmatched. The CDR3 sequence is CSAGTGGYGYTF. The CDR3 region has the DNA TGCAGTGCTGGGACAGGGGGCTATGGCTACACCTTC.

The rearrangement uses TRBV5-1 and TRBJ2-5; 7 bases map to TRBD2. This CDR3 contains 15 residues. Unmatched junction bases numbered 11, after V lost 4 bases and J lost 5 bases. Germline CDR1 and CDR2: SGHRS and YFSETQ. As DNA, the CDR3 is TGCGCCAGCAGCGCTGTCGGGACTACCGGGGAGACCCAGTACTTC. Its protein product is CASSAVGTTGETQYF.

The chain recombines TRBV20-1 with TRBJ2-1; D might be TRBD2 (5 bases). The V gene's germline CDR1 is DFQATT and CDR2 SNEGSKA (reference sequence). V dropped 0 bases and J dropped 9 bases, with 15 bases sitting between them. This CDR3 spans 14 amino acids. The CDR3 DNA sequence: TGCAGTGCTAGAGATTTTAGGAGAGCGGCTGAGCAGTTCTTC. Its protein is CSARDFRRAAEQFF.

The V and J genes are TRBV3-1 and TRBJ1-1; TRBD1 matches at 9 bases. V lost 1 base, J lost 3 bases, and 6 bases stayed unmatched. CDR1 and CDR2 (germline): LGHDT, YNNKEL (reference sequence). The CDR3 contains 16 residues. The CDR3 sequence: CASSQGRDRDDTEAFF. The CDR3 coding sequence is TGTGCCAGCAGCCAAGGCCGGGACAGGGACGACACTGAAGCTTTCTTT.

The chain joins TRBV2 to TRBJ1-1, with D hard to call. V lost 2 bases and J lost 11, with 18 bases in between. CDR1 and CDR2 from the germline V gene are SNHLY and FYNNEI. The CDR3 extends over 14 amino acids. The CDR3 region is CASSENYMAEKAFF. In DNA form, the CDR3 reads TGTGCCAGCAGTGAAAATTATATGGCAGAAAAGGCTTTCTTT. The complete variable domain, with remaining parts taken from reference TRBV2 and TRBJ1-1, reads EPEVTQTPSHQVTQMGQEVILRCVPISNHLYFYWYRQILGQKVEFLVSFYNNEISEKSEIFDDQFSVERPDGSNFTLKIRSTKLEDSAMYFCASSENYMAEKAFFGQGTRLTVV.

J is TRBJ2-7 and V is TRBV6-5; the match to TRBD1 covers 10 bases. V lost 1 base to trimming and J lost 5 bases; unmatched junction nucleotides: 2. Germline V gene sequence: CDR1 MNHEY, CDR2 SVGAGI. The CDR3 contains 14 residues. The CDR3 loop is CASSYLGTGDEQYF. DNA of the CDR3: TGTGCCAGCAGTTACTTAGGGACAGGGGACGAGCAGTACTTC.

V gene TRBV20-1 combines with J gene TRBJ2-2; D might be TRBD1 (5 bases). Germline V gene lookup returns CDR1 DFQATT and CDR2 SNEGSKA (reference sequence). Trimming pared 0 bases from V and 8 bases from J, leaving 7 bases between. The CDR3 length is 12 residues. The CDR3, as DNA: TGCAGTGCTAGAGAAGGGGTTGGGGAGCTGTTTTTT. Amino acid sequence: CSAREGVGELFF.

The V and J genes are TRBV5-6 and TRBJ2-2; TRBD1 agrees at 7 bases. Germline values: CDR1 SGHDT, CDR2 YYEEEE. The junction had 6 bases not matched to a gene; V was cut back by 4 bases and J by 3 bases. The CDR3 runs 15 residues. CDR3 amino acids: CASSMWDRDTGELFF. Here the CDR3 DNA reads TGTGCCAGCAGCATGTGGGACAGAGACACCGGGGAGCTGTTTTTT. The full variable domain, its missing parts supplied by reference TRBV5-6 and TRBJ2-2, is DAGVTQSPTHLIKTRGQQVTLRCSPKSGHDTVSWYQQALGQGPQFIFQYYEEEERQRGNFPDRFSGHQFPNYSSELNVNALLLGDSALYLCASSMWDRDTGELFFGEGSRLTVL.

For the CDR3, the DNA is TGTGCCAGCAGCCGCCGGGACAGATCCAACTATGGCTACACCTTC. Residues: CASSRRDRSNYGYTF. V is TRBV3-1 and J is TRBJ1-2; 7 bases are shared with TRBD1. This CDR3 comprises 15 residues. V dropped 4 bases and J dropped 2; count of bases not matched to a gene: 7. CDR1 is LGHDT, CDR2 YNNKEL, per germline (reference sequence).

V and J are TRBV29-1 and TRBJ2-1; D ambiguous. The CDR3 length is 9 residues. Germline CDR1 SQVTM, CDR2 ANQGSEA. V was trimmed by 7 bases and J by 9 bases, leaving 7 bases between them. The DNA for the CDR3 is TGCAGCGCACTCCCTGAGCAGTTCTTC. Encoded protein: CSALPEQFF.

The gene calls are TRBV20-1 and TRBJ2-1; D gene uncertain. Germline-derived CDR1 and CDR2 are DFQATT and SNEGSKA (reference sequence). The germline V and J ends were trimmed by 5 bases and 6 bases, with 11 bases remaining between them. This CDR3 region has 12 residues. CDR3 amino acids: CSADDTTNEQFF. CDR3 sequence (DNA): TGCAGTGCTGATGACACCACCAATGAGCAGTTCTTC.

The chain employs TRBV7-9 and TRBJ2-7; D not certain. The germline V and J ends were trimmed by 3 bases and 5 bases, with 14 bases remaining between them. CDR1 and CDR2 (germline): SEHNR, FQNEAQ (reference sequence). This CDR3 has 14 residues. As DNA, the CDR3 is TGTGCCAGCAGCTTGTTGGGGTCTTTCGACGAGCAGTACGTC. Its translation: CASSLLGSFDEQYV.

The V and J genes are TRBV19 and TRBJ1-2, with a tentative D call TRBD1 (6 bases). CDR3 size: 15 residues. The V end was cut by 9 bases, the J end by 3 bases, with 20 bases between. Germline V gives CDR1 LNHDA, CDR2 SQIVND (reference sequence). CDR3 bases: TGTGCCAGCAGGGACATCCTCCTCAGGGACTATGGCTACACCTTC. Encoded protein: CASRDILLRDYGYTF.

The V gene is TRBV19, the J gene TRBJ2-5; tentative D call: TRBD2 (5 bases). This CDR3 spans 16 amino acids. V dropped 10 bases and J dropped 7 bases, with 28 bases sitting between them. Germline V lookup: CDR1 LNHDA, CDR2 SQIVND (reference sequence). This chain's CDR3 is CATSRNLALSHGTQYF. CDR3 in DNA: TGTGCCACCTCAAGGAACCTAGCATTGTCGCACGGGACCCAGTACTTC.

CDR3 residues: CASSQAANTGELFF. The DNA for the CDR3 is TGTGCCAGCAGCCAGGCGGCGAACACCGGGGAGCTGTTTTTT. V and J are TRBV3-1 and TRBJ2-2; D is unresolved. The CDR3 spans 14 residues. Between the trimmed V and J ends, which lost 3 bases and 0 bases, there was a span of 5 bases. Per the germline V gene, CDR1 is LGHDT and CDR2 is YNNKEL (reference sequence).

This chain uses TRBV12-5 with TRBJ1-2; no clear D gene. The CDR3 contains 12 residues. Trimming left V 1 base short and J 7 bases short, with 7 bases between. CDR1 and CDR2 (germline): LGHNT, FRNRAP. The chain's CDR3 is CASGLGSLGYTF. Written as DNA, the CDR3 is TGTGCTAGTGGTTTGGGATCACTTGGCTACACCTTC.

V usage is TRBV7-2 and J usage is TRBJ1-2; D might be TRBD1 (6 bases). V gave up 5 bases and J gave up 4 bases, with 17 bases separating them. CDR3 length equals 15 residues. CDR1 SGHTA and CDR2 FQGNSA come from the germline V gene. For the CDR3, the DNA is TGTGCCAGCAGCCCCGGGGGCAGAAACCTCTATGGCTACACCTTC. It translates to CASSPGGRNLYGYTF.